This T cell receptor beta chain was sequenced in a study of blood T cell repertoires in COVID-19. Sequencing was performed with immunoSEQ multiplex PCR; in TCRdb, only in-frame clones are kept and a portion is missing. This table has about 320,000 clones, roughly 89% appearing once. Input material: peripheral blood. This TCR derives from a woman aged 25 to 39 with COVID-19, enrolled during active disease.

The CDR3 DNA follows: TGTGCCAGTAGTATAGGGGCAGGGGAGACAGATACGCAGTATTTT. Its protein product is CASSIGAGETDTQYF. This chain connects TRBV19 to TRBJ2-3, with D perhaps TRBD1 (6 bases). The germline V gene encodes CDR1 LNHDA and CDR2 SQIVND (reference sequence). With 1 base removed from V and 3 bases from J, the gap between germline ends came to 11 bases. The CDR3 loop spans 15 amino acids.